This passage covers 20 T cell receptor beta chains from one sample sequenced in a study of blood T cell repertoires in COVID-19. Data came from immunoSEQ multiplex PCR; TCRdb stores just in-frame clones and leaves some out. The sample has more than 85,000 clones, around 90% seen once; the top ten hold 1.1%. Source material: peripheral blood. The receptors stem from a human donor in a cohort sampled during active COVID-19.

With respect to this clone: At the DNA level, this CDR3 is encoded by other sequences in the same sample as well. The rearrangement joins TRBV7-3 to TRBJ2-3, with 9 bases identical to TRBD2. This CDR3 comprises 15 residues. V trimming: 3 bases; J trimming: 0 bases; junction bases outside the gene matches: 1. Germline V CDR1 and CDR2: SGHTA, FQGTGA. CDR3 sequence reads: CASSLAGGSTDTQYF. The CDR3 DNA reads as TGTGCCAGCAGCTTGGCGGGAGGGAGCACAGATACGCAGTATTTT. Drawing the rest from reference TRBV7-3 and TRBJ2-3, the complete variable domain is GAGVSQTPSNKVTEKGKYVELRCDPISGHTALYWYRQSLGQGPEFLIYFQGTGAADDSGLPNDRFFAVRPEGSVSTLKIQRTERGDSAVYLCASSLAGGSTDTQYFGPGTRLTVL.

The chain couples TRBV5-8 to TRBJ2-2; D gene unclear. The CDR3 loop spans 16 amino acids. The germline V and J ends were trimmed by 0 bases and 4 bases, with 13 bases remaining between them. CDR1 and CDR2 (germline): SGHTS, YDEGEE. CDR3 in DNA: TGTGCCAGCAGCTTGGGTCGGGTTCTCGTCACCGGGGAGCTGTTTTTT. Its translation: CASSLGRVLVTGELFF.

J is TRBJ1-2 and V is TRBV5-5; TRBD1 aligns across 7 bases. With V trimmed by 0 bases and J by 8 bases, 10 bases remained unmatched. This CDR3 is built from 15 residues. Germline V gene lookup returns CDR1 SGHKS and CDR2 YYEKEE (reference sequence). The CDR3: CASSLGQGTGLGYTF. The CDR3 DNA follows: TGTGCCAGCAGCTTGGGACAGGGAACGGGGTTGGGCTACACCTTC.

J is TRBJ1-2 and V is TRBV5-1, with D unresolved. V was cut by 4 bases and J by 7 bases, with 17 bases left in between. CDR1 SGHRS and CDR2 YFSETQ come from the germline V gene. There are 14 residues in the CDR3. The CDR3 spells CASSRVPVSGGYTF. Written as DNA, the CDR3 is TGCGCCAGCAGCCGGGTCCCGGTTAGCGGTGGCTACACCTTC.

This chain uses TRBV19 with TRBJ1-4, with 12 bases fitting TRBD1. V lost 3 bases, J lost 7 bases, and 3 bases stayed unmatched. The CDR3 consists of 15 residues. Germline CDR1 LNHDA, CDR2 SQIVND (reference sequence). The CDR3 DNA sequence: TGTGCCAGTAGTATGACGGGACAGGGGGCTGAAAAACTGTTTTTT. Its translation: CASSMTGQGAEKLFF.

The chain links TRBV6-5 to TRBJ1-6; no reliable D call. The V end lost 7 bases, the J end lost 3 bases, and 10 bases lay between the germline ends. The CDR3 consists of 14 residues. Germline lookup yields CDR1 MNHEY and CDR2 SVGAGI. Here the CDR3 DNA reads TGTGCCAGCACGGGGAACCTCTATAATTCACCCCTCCACTTT. Protein sequence: CASTGNLYNSPLHF.

The chain's CDR3 is CASRTGQTNTGELFF. In DNA form, the CDR3 reads TGTGCCAGCAGGACCGGACAGACAAACACCGGGGAGCTGTTTTTT. The gene calls are TRBV6-5 and TRBJ2-2, with a possible D match to TRBD1 (6 bases). Per germline, CDR1 MNHEY and CDR2 SVGAGI. The CDR3 loop spans 15 amino acids. V was shortened by 6 bases and J by 2 bases, with 13 bases between the two germline ends.

V usage is TRBV19 and J usage is TRBJ1-4; the D gene is possibly TRBD1 (6 bases). Germline V gene data show CDR1 as LNHDA and CDR2 as SQIVND (reference sequence). The germline V and J ends were trimmed by 5 bases and 8 bases, with 15 bases remaining between them. The CDR3 spans 14 residues. The CDR3 nucleotides are TGTGCCAGTAGTGAACAGGGTTTGCGGGAAAAACTGTTTTTT. It encodes CASSEQGLREKLFF. Combining the CDR3 with reference TRBV19 and TRBJ1-4 gives the whole variable domain DGGITQSPKYLFRKEGQNVTLSCEQNLNHDAMYWYRQDPGQGLRLIYYSQIVNDFQKGDIAEGYSVSREKKESFPLTVTSAQKNPTAFYLCASSEQGLREKLFFGSGTQLSVL.

This sequence joins TRBV6-1 and TRBJ2-3; TRBD2 matches 8 bases. V gave up 0 bases and J gave up 1 base; unmatched junction bases: 6. CDR1 MNHNS and CDR2 SASEGT come from the germline V gene. This CDR3 comprises 17 residues. In DNA, the CDR3 is TGTGCCAGCAGTGAAGCGGGTTACGGGGGGGGCACAGATACGCAGTATTTT. Protein product: CASSEAGYGGGTDTQYF.

The chain has TRBV28 and TRBJ2-7, with D perhaps TRBD1 (5 bases). Trimming stripped 3 bases from V and 5 bases from J, with 17 bases between. The CDR3 is 15 amino acids. Looked up from germline, CDR1 is MDHEN and CDR2 is SYDVKM. The CDR3 DNA reads TGTGCCAGCAGTTTGGATCCCTCCCCAGGGAACGAGCAGTACTTC. As protein: CASSLDPSPGNEQYF.

The genes are TRBV7-3 and TRBJ2-5; D might be TRBD1 (6 bases). Germline V CDR1 and CDR2: SGHTA, FQGTGA. V was cut by 2 bases and J by 9 bases, with 13 bases left in between. The CDR3 extends over 13 amino acids. The CDR3 is CASSLGGEGAQYF. The CDR3 DNA is TGTGCCAGCAGCTTAGGCGGAGAGGGGGCCCAGTACTTC.

The chain couples TRBV19 to TRBJ1-2; D may be TRBD1 (6 bases). The CDR3 loop spans 15 amino acids. Germline CDR1 LNHDA, CDR2 SQIVND (reference sequence). Between the trimmed V and J ends, which lost 4 bases and 1 base, there was a span of 13 bases. CDR3 in amino acids: CASSKRQALNYGYTF. The DNA for the CDR3 is TGTGCCAGTAGTAAAAGACAGGCCCTTAACTATGGCTACACCTTC.

For the CDR3, the DNA is TGTGCCAGCAGTGAATATGGCCGTATGAGGACTGAAGCTTTCTTT. It yields the protein CASSEYGRMRTEAFF. V usage is TRBV25-1 and J usage is TRBJ1-1; D not certain. The germline CDR1 and CDR2 sequences are MGHDK and SYGVNS. V was shortened by 0 bases and J by 5 bases, with 13 bases between the two germline ends. The CDR3 loop spans 15 amino acids.

In this sample, this clone turned up once. The chain carries TRBV6-5 and TRBJ1-2; D is perhaps TRBD1 (6 bases). The CDR3 extends over 13 amino acids. Germline values: CDR1 MNHEY, CDR2 SVGAGI. Trimming removed 6 bases from V and 7 bases from J, with 15 bases in between. Written as DNA, the CDR3 is TGTGCCAGCAGCGAGTCAGGGGTGGTTGGCTACACCTTC. It codes for CASSESGVVGYTF.

The gene calls are TRBV27 and TRBJ1-5; D is undetermined. The V and J ends lost 6 bases and 2 bases respectively, with 14 bases between them. Germline CDR1 reads MNHEY; CDR2 reads SMNVEV (reference sequence). This CDR3 region has 15 residues. The CDR3 region has the DNA TGTGCCAGCAGGGTTGAGGGAAGCGGCAATCAGCCCCAGCATTTT. It codes for CASRVEGSGNQPQHF.

The chain links TRBV6-1 to TRBJ2-5, with D possibly matching TRBD2 (6 bases). CDR1 MNHNS and CDR2 SASEGT come from the germline V gene. This CDR3 contains 15 residues. Trimming removed 1 base from V and 5 bases from J, with 14 bases in between. The CDR3 bases are TGTGCCAGCAGTGAAGGACTAGTTGGGGTGGAGACCCAGTACTTC. Its translation: CASSEGLVGVETQYF.

The chain has TRBV18 and TRBJ1-4; D call uncertain. Per germline, CDR1 KGHSH and CDR2 LQKENI. Trimming cost V 1 base and J 4 bases, with 7 bases left between them. This CDR3 spans 14 amino acids. The CDR3: CASSPRQINEKLFF. In DNA form, the CDR3 reads TGTGCCAGCTCACCACGGCAGATTAATGAAAAACTGTTTTTT.

The count of this clone is one. In DNA form, the CDR3 reads TGCAGCGTCGCGTGGGGGGTCGCCAAAAACATTCAGTACTTC. Its translation is CSVAWGVAKNIQYF. The chain joins TRBV29-1 to TRBJ2-4; possible D gene TRBD2, 6 bases. In germline, CDR1 is SQVTM, CDR2 ANQGSEA. Deletions cut 6 bases from V and 1 base from J, with 13 bases between. The CDR3 is 14 residues long. The whole variable domain, filled in from reference TRBV29-1 and TRBJ2-4, reads SAVISQKPSRDICQRGTSLTIQCQVDSQVTMMFWYRQQPGQSLTLIATANQGSEATYESGFVIDKFPISRPNLTFSTLTVSNMSPEDSSIYLCSVAWGVAKNIQYFGAGTRLSVL.

The count of this clone is one. The chain couples TRBV9 to TRBJ2-3; possible D gene TRBD1, 6 bases. The CDR3 loop spans 16 amino acids. Trimming stripped 0 bases from V and 3 bases from J, with 14 bases between. Germline CDR1 SGDLS, CDR2 YYNGEE. In DNA, the CDR3 is TGTGCCAGCAGCGTAGCACAGGGTCATAGGACAGATACGCAGTATTTT. It codes for CASSVAQGHRTDTQYF.

This clone was picked up a small number of times. This sequence joins TRBV6-2 or TRBV6-3 and TRBJ1-5; 7 bases fit TRBD1. The CDR3 has 18 amino acids. Germline V CDR1 and CDR2: MNHEY, SVGEGT. V lost 2 bases and J lost 2; bases outside the gene matches: 12. The CDR3: CASSYAIQGFNGNQPQHF. The CDR3, as DNA: TGTGCCAGCAGTTACGCGATACAGGGGTTCAATGGCAATCAGCCCCAGCATTTT.